The 31 T cell receptor beta chains reported below all come from one sample, sequenced in a study of post-analysis software for immune sequencing data (dated by TCRdb to the mid-2010s). Overall study outcomes, separate from this receptor: Significantly higher frequencies in patients than in controls were found for a handful of TRBV segments, including TRBV5-6, TRBV5-1 and TRBV20-1.

Receptor amplification or capture employed PCR. Instrument on record: Illumina HiSeq 2500. To reduce PCR and sequencing biases, unique molecular identifiers were incorporated into the TCR beta cDNA libraries. TCRdb handled the public reads itself, with Q25 trimming in fastp and clone calling in MiXCR, and kept productive beta chains. When rows share a CDR3 protein, they turn into one entry using the most common DNA and genes. Counted in this sample were 650,000 to 850,000 distinct CDR3 sequences; 46% of them appeared once. Approximately 4.4% of the sample goes to the ten largest clones. For these receptors, no antigen is known. Sequencing was done on a sample of blood. These TCRs come from a girl aged 5 to 17 with multiple sclerosis.

The chain joins TRBV6-5 to TRBJ2-7; 9 bases align to TRBD1. The V gene end was trimmed by 2 bases and the J gene end by 1 base; junction bases not matched to a gene: 3. The CDR3 totals 15 residues. Germline V gene lookup returns CDR1 MNHEY and CDR2 SVGAGI. The CDR3 sequence is CASSYGTGISYEQYF. The CDR3, as DNA: TGTGCCAGCAGTTACGGGACAGGGATATCCTACGAGCAGTACTTC.

The chain carries TRBV29-1 and TRBJ1-1; 9 nucleotides line up with TRBD1. Trimming at V came to 6 bases and at J to 4 bases, leaving 6 bases not matched to a gene. Germline V CDR1 and CDR2: SQVTM, ANQGSEA. CDR3 length: 13 residues. CDR3 nucleotide sequence: TGCAGCGTGGGGACAGGGACGGGCACTGAAGCTTTCTTT. This gives the protein CSVGTGTGTEAFF.

The genes are TRBV6-6 and TRBJ2-1; D is undetermined. CDR3 size: 15 residues. CDR1 MNHNY and CDR2 SVGAGI come from the germline V gene (reference sequence). V was pared by 0 bases and J by 4 bases, with 10 bases between. The CDR3 DNA sequence: TGTGCCAGCAGTTACTCGATAGGTACATACAATGAGCAGTTCTTC. Translating it yields CASSYSIGTYNEQFF.

As regards this clonotype: At one end the junction does not follow the germline gene, possibly because of a read error. CDR3 sequence reads: CTSSEGRDNSPLHF. CDR3 DNA: TGCACCAGCAGCGAGGGACGGGATAATTCACCCCTCCACTTT. The chain links TRBV5-1 to TRBJ1-6; possibly TRBD1 for D (5 bases). The length of the CDR3 is 14 residues. Per germline, CDR1 SGHRS and CDR2 YFSETQ.

This clonotype was observed a handful of times. The chain employs TRBV4-1 and TRBJ2-7; the D gene is possibly TRBD1 (6 bases). Germline values: CDR1 MGHRA, CDR2 YSYEKL. V gave up 1 base and J gave up 0 bases, with 10 bases separating them. This CDR3 is built from 15 residues. CDR3 DNA: TGCGCCAGCAGCCAAGGGACAGTAAGCTCCTACGAGCAGTACTTC. It specifies CASSQGTVSSYEQYF.

This clonotype was counted a single time. V is TRBV7-2 and J is TRBJ2-7, with a weak D call TRBD2 (6 bases). The CDR3 totals 16 residues. V lost 3 bases, J lost 3 bases, and 18 bases lay in between. The germline V gene encodes CDR1 SGHTA and CDR2 FQGNSA. The CDR3 DNA is TGTGCCAGCAGCTTCCACCTCGGGGGTTTTTACTACGAGCAGTACTTC. It translates to CASSFHLGGFYYEQYF.

CDR3 sequence reads: CASSSRQGVTEAFF. Here the CDR3 DNA reads TGTGCCAGCAGCTCACGACAGGGAGTCACTGAAGCTTTCTTT. This rearrangement joins TRBV7-9 to TRBJ1-1; TRBD1 aligns across 7 bases. Germline-derived CDR1 and CDR2 are SEHNR and FQNEAQ (reference sequence). The CDR3 totals 14 residues. J lost 4 bases, V lost 4 bases, and 6 bases had no gene match.

Here the CDR3 reads CASSYGRDYNEQFF. DNA for the CDR3: TGTGCCAGCAGTTACGGGCGGGACTACAATGAGCAGTTCTTC. V gene TRBV6-2 or TRBV6-3 combines with J gene TRBJ2-1, with D perhaps matching TRBD2 (6 bases). Trimming took 2 bases from V and 3 from J, leaving 8 bases between them. The CDR3 spans 14 residues. The germline V gene has CDR1 MNHEY and CDR2 SVGEGT.

This clonotype has a single count. The gene calls are TRBV7-9 and TRBJ2-5; 8 bases align to TRBD2. The CDR3 length is 15 residues. Losses at the gene ends were 3 bases for V and 2 bases for J; bases not matched to a gene: 5. Germline CDR1 and CDR2: SEHNR and FQNEAQ (reference sequence). The CDR3 DNA reads as TGTGCCAGCAGCTTGATGTCGGGAGGGCAAGAGACCCAGTACTTC. Amino acids: CASSLMSGGQETQYF.

This chain links TRBV9 with TRBJ2-1; perhaps D is TRBD1 or TRBD2 (6 bases each). Trimming left V 0 bases short and J 7 bases short, with 26 bases between. This CDR3 has 19 amino acids. Germline V gives CDR1 SGDLS, CDR2 YYNGEE. This chain's CDR3 is CASSVEPRGLAGQKNEQFF. The CDR3 nucleotides are TGTGCCAGCAGCGTAGAGCCTAGAGGGCTGGCGGGACAAAAAAATGAGCAGTTCTTC.

This sequence joins TRBV3-1 and TRBJ2-5; 9 bases agree with TRBD1. Germline lookup yields CDR1 LGHDT and CDR2 YNNKEL (reference sequence). This CDR3 region has 15 residues. With V trimmed by 3 bases and J by 5 bases, 7 bases remained unmatched. The CDR3 loop is CASSQGQGGSETQYF. DNA of the CDR3: TGTGCCAGCAGCCAGGGACAGGGTGGGTCGGAGACCCAGTACTTC.

This clonotype was counted a few times. The V gene is TRBV20-1, the J gene TRBJ2-1; TRBD2 agrees at 7 bases. Trimming cost V 5 bases and J 14 bases; bases outside gene matches: 15. The CDR3 runs 13 residues. The germline V gene encodes CDR1 DFQATT and CDR2 SNEGSKA (reference sequence). CDR3 amino acids: CSARLSGEGMEFF. In DNA, the CDR3 is TGCAGTGCTCGCTTGAGTGGGGAGGGGATGGAGTTCTTC.

The chain combines TRBV2 with TRBJ1-1, with D possibly TRBD1 on 5 matching bases. The V end lost 6 bases, the J end lost 1 base, and 9 bases lay between the germline ends. Germline loops: CDR1 SNHLY, CDR2 FYNNEI. This CDR3 region has 13 residues. This chain's CDR3 is CASRGPENTEAFF. The CDR3 region has the DNA TGTGCCAGCAGGGGACCCGAGAACACTGAAGCTTTCTTT.

V is TRBV20-1 and J is TRBJ2-5, with no clear D. Trimming cost V 3 bases and J 5 bases, with 7 bases left between them. The length of the CDR3 is 11 residues. Germline V lookup: CDR1 DFQATT, CDR2 SNEGSKA (reference sequence). In DNA form, the CDR3 reads TGCAGTGCTAGCACTTGGGAGACCCAGTACTTC. It yields the protein CSASTWETQYF.

The chain employs TRBV12-3 or TRBV12-4 and TRBJ2-1; the D gene is possibly TRBD2 (6 bases). CDR3 length: 12 amino acids. Trimming took 10 bases from V and 9 from J, leaving 16 bases between them. The CDR3 protein is CAIPGLGGEQFF. The CDR3 DNA reads as TGTGCCATCCCGGGTCTGGGGGGTGAGCAGTTCTTC.

The rearrangement uses TRBV11-2 and TRBJ2-5, with TRBD2 identical over 9 bases. J gave up 1 base and V 5 bases, and 8 bases lay outside the gene matches. This CDR3 region has 16 residues. Germline CDR1 reads SGHAT; CDR2 reads FQNNGV. This CDR3 reads CASSPPAAGGQETQYF. The CDR3 coding sequence is TGTGCCAGCAGCCCCCCGGCAGCGGGAGGCCAAGAGACCCAGTACTTC.

The V call is TRBV5-1, the J call TRBJ2-3, with D possibly TRBD2 on 5 matching bases. The CDR3 has 14 residues. V lost 4 bases, J lost 2 bases, and 11 bases lay in between. CDR1 is SGHRS and CDR2 is YFSETQ in the germline V gene. The CDR3 here is CASSLPADTDTQYF. DNA of the CDR3: TGCGCCAGCAGCCTCCCAGCGGACACAGATACGCAGTATTTT.

This clonotype was observed a handful of times. The chain couples TRBV28 to TRBJ1-5; D is unclear. This CDR3 comprises 11 residues. Per the germline V gene, CDR1 is MDHEN and CDR2 is SYDVKM. Trimming pared 5 bases from V and 10 bases from J, leaving 9 bases between. CDR3 protein: CASSQTFPQHF. The CDR3 coding sequence is TGTGCCAGCAGTCAAACGTTCCCCCAGCATTTT.

The rearrangement links TRBV20-1 to TRBJ2-7, with 8 nucleotides matching TRBD1. Germline V gene sequence: CDR1 DFQATT, CDR2 SNEGSKA (reference sequence). This CDR3 region has 15 residues. J was trimmed by 5 bases and V by 4 bases; bases with no gene match: 13. This CDR3 is CSAMWGYNRGNEQYF. In DNA, the CDR3 is TGCAGTGCTATGTGGGGATACAACAGGGGGAACGAGCAGTACTTC.

The J gene is TRBJ2-5, the V gene TRBV7-6; D is unresolved. Germline V gives CDR1 SGHVS, CDR2 FNYEAQ. There are 15 residues in the CDR3. The V gene lost 4 bases and the J gene lost 3 bases, with 15 bases spanning the gap. CDR3 nucleotides: TGTGCCAGCAGCTCACCGCGAGGCGGAGAAGAGACCCAGTACTTC. This gives the protein CASSSPRGGEETQYF.

The gene calls are TRBV7-8 and TRBJ2-1; 8 nucleotides match TRBD2. In germline, CDR1 is SGHVS, CDR2 FQNEAQ. This CDR3 has 15 residues. V gave up 5 bases and J gave up 8 bases; unmatched junction bases: 11. The CDR3, as DNA: TGTGCCAGCAGCCACGGAGGGACTAGTGACGATGAGCAGTTCTTC. Protein sequence: CASSHGGTSDDEQFF.

This clonotype was observed a handful of times. The CDR3 nucleotides are TGCGCCAGCAGACCCCGGGAGTGGACCTACGAGCAGTACTTC. Its protein is CASRPREWTYEQYF. This chain joins TRBV5-1 and TRBJ2-7; possible D gene TRBD2, 6 bases. The V gene's germline CDR1 is SGHRS and CDR2 YFSETQ. Between the trimmed V and J ends, which lost 5 bases and 2 bases, there was a span of 14 bases. CDR3 length: 14 residues.

As regards this clonotype: This could be a read error, since a much larger clone is one nucleotide away. The chain is built from TRBV7-8 and TRBJ2-7; 10 nucleotides agree with TRBD2. Germline CDR1 SGHVS, CDR2 FQNEAQ. The CDR3 sequence is 16 residues long. J lost 6 bases, V lost 1 base, and 9 bases had no gene match. Here the CDR3 reads CASSLVLAGVWVEQYF. As DNA, the CDR3 is TGTGCCAGCAGCTTAGTTCTAGCGGGAGTCTGGGTCGAGCAGTACTTC. Full variable domain (remainder filled in from reference TRBV7-8 and TRBJ2-7): GAGVSQSPRYKVAKRGQDVALRCDPISGHVSLFWYQQALGQGPEFLTYFQNEAQLDKSGLPSDRFFAERPEGSVSTLKIQRTQQEDSAVYLCASSLVLAGVWVEQYFGPGTRLTVT.

The J gene is TRBJ2-1, the V gene TRBV7-8, with 7 bases lining up with TRBD1. V gave up 2 bases and J gave up 8 bases; unmatched junction bases: 9. CDR3 size: 15 residues. The germline V gene encodes CDR1 SGHVS and CDR2 FQNEAQ. The CDR3 DNA sequence: TGTGCCAGCAGCTTATCGAGGGGGCTCAACGATGAGCAGTTCTTC. It codes for CASSLSRGLNDEQFF.

This sequence joins TRBV15 and TRBJ2-1; unclear D gene. The end of the DNA is better explained by TRBJ2-7, so the J call may be wrong. There are 15 residues in the CDR3. Germline CDR1 and CDR2: LNHNV and YYDKDF (reference sequence). The CDR3 region is CATSRDRSSYNEQYF. CDR3 DNA sequence: TGTGCCACCAGCAGAGATCGGAGCTCCTACAATGAGCAGTACTTC.

V and J are TRBV27 and TRBJ1-4, with 8 bases matching TRBD1. The germline V gene encodes CDR1 MNHEY and CDR2 SMNVEV (reference sequence). The CDR3 spans 18 residues. V lost 1 base and J lost 8; bases outside the gene matches: 15. The CDR3: CASSLYAPQGAPGEKLFF. The CDR3 region has the DNA TGTGCCAGCAGTTTATACGCCCCGCAGGGGGCGCCGGGGGAAAAACTGTTTTTT.

The chain combines TRBV7-9 with TRBJ1-2, with no clear D. There are 13 residues in the CDR3. Trimming cost V 4 bases and J 3 bases, with 9 bases left between them. Germline V lookup: CDR1 SEHNR, CDR2 FQNEAQ (reference sequence). The chain's CDR3 is CASSSAQYYGYTF. CDR3 nucleotides: TGTGCCAGCAGCTCAGCGCAGTACTATGGCTACACCTTC. Full variable domain (missing parts from reference TRBV7-9 and TRBJ1-2): DTGVSQNPRHKITKRGQNVTFRCDPISEHNRLYWYRQTLGQGPEFLTYFQNEAQLEKSRLLSDRFSAERPKGSFSTLEIQRTEQGDSAMYLCASSSAQYYGYTFGSGTRLTVV.

This clonotype was picked up a small number of times. This chain connects TRBV9 to TRBJ1-2; 7 positions agree with TRBD1. CDR3 size: 15 residues. The J segment lost 4 bases and the V segment lost 3 bases, leaving 9 bases of the junction unmatched. The germline V gene encodes CDR1 SGDLS and CDR2 YYNGEE. The CDR3 sequence: CASSEDRQGGYGYTF. The CDR3 region has the DNA TGTGCCAGCAGCGAGGATCGACAGGGTGGCTATGGCTACACCTTC.

The V and J genes are TRBV6-1 and TRBJ2-3; D may match TRBD1 or TRBD2 (7 bases each). Looked up from germline, CDR1 is MNHNS and CDR2 is SASEGT. The CDR3 runs to 14 residues. Trimming cost V 6 bases and J 7 bases, with 17 bases left between them. CDR3 DNA sequence: TGTGCCAGCAGCCAGGGGGGCGGGAGAAATACGCAGTATTTT. It codes for CASSQGGGRNTQYF.

This chain uses TRBV7-2 with TRBJ2-3; no clear D. The CDR3 consists of 11 residues. Per the germline V gene, CDR1 is SGHTA and CDR2 is FQGNSA. Deletions cut 5 bases from V and 7 bases from J, with 7 bases between. The CDR3, as DNA: TGTGCCAGCAGCCTTGTCTATACGCAGTATTTT. The encoded protein is CASSLVYTQYF.

This chain uses TRBV29-1 with TRBJ1-2; D might be TRBD1 (5 bases). V lost 1 base, J lost 1 base, and 13 bases lay in between. This CDR3 spans 15 amino acids. Germline CDR1 is SQVTM and CDR2 is ANQGSEA. The CDR3 nucleotides are TGCAGCGTTGAAGGAAGTGCGACAGTTAACTATGGCTACACCTTC. Encoded protein: CSVEGSATVNYGYTF.